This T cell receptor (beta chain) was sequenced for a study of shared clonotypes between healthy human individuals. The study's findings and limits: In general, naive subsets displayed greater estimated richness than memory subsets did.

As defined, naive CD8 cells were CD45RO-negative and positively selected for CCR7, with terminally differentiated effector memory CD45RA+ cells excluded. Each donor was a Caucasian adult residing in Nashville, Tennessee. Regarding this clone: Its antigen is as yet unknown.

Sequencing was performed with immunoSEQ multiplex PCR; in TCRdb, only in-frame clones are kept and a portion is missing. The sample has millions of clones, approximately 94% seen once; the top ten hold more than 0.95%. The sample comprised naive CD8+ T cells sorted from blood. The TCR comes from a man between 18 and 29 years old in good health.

The CDR3 loop is CASRPLRRDGTDTQYF. The DNA for the CDR3 is TGTGCCAGCAGACCACTGAGACGCGACGGCACAGATACGCAGTATTTT. This sequence joins TRBV7-9 and TRBJ2-3; D remains unclear. This CDR3 is 16 amino acids long. CDR1 is SEHNR and CDR2 is FQNEAQ in the germline V gene (reference sequence). With 6 bases removed from V and 1 base from J, the gap between germline ends came to 17 bases.